Included here is one TCR beta chain sequence, with context. What it binds is not known. This record comes from a study of T cells expressing NK-cell markers. Study-wide results and limits: These clonotypes also led the CD3+CD56-NKG2C+ fraction in a handful of donors.

The germline V gene has CDR1 GTSNPN and CDR2 SVGIG (reference sequence). The CDR3 loop spans 14 amino acids. TCRdb re-called the 5' RACE reads and catalogs CDR3 proteins one per entry, DNA excluded. Reported are hundreds of thousands of distinct CDR3 sequences; the ten largest clones contain roughly 5.2%. J is TRBJ2-7 and V is TRBV30; no DNA is available, so the TRBD1 call from TCRdb remains unchecked. The sequencing sample was made of blood T cells: a sorted CD56 or NKG2C T cell subset, CD4+ or CD8+ T cells, or bulk PBMC T cells (not recorded which). The sequence was obtained from a man aged 18-75 years in good health. CDR3 sequence reads: CAWSVKRGTYEQYF.